A selection of T cell receptor beta chains follows, all from one sample in a study of beta chain features in type 1 diabetes. TCRdb's copy holds only in-frame clones and misses some; the assay was immunoSEQ multiplex PCR. Among 900,000 or so clones listed, roughly 15% were seen once. Sample: naive CD4+ T cells from blood. Receptors originate from a woman aged 18-29 years in good health. The CDR3 runs from the conserved cysteine through the conserved F or W. A D gene is named only where the DNA matches it firmly. Only some rows state a clone size, as once, few, many or a class for expanded clones.

size: -
J: TRBJ2-1
V: TRBV18
D: -
DNA: TGTGCCAGCTCACCGGGTGTCGATGAGCAGTTCTTC
CDR3: CASSPGVDEQFF

size: few
J: TRBJ2-2
V: TRBV4-3
D: TRBD1
DNA: TGCGCCAGCAGCCAGACAGGGAGCACCGGGGAGCTGTTTTTT
CDR3: CASSQTGSTGELFF

size: few
J: TRBJ2-2
V: TRBV25-1
D: TRBD1
DNA: TGTGCCAGCACCATGGAGACAGGGGGTGACACCGGGGAGCTGTTTTTT
CDR3: CASTMETGGDTGELFF

size: -
J: TRBJ1-1
V: TRBV5-1
D: TRBD1
DNA: TGCGCCAGCAGCTTGGAGGGACAGGGGGCATGGAACACTGAAGCTTTCTTT
CDR3: CASSLEGQGAWNTEAFF

size: many
J: TRBJ2-6
V: TRBV2
D: -
DNA: TGTGCCAGCAGTGCCGGGGCCAACGTCCTGACTTTC
CDR3: CASSAGANVLTF

size: -
J: TRBJ1-2
V: TRBV19
D: -
DNA: TGTGCCAGTAGTCTGCGACAGGCACAAGGCTACACCTTC
CDR3: CASSLRQAQGYTF

size: -
J: TRBJ1-1
V: TRBV6-5
D: -
DNA: TGTGCCAGCAGTTACCGACAGCCGAACACTGAAGCTTTCTTT
CDR3: CASSYRQPNTEAFF

size: -
J: TRBJ2-3
V: TRBV14
D: -
DNA: TGTGCCAGCAGCCAAGATTACAGGGCCACAGATACGCAGTATTTT
CDR3: CASSQDYRATDTQYF

size: few
J: TRBJ2-1
V: TRBV9
D: -
DNA: TGTGCCAGCAGTGACCGGCAAGAGGACCCCTACAATGAGCAGTTCTTC
CDR3: CASSDRQEDPYNEQFF

size: -
J: TRBJ1-1
V: TRBV7-9
D: -
DNA: TGTGCCAGCAGCCCAGGACTGGAGAACACTGAAGCTTTCTTT
CDR3: CASSPGLENTEAFF

size: few
J: TRBJ2-7
V: TRBV6-5
D: TRBD1
DNA: TGTGCCAGCAGCCCAGGACGGGACAGTCGAAAGAAGTACTTC
CDR3: CASSPGRDSRKKYF

size: few
J: TRBJ2-7
V: TRBV5-6
D: TRBD2
DNA: TGTGCCAGCAGCCTGCGTAGCGGGAGGGCCCCCTACGAGCAGTACTTC
CDR3: CASSLRSGRAPYEQYF

size: -
J: TRBJ2-2
V: TRBV2
D: -
DNA: TGTGCCAGCAGTGTTAATCCCACCGGGGAGCTGTTTTTT
CDR3: CASSVNPTGELFF

size: few
J: TRBJ1-2
V: TRBV7-2
D: -
DNA: TGTGCCAGCAGCTTACACAGGGCGGCCGGCTATGGCTACACCTTC
CDR3: CASSLHRAAGYGYTF

size: few
J: TRBJ2-5
V: TRBV5-1
D: TRBD2
DNA: TGCGCCAGCAGCGTAGCGGGAGCTGGGGAGACCCAGTACTTC
CDR3: CASSVAGAGETQYF

size: few
J: TRBJ2-1
V: TRBV5-1
D: TRBD2
DNA: TGCGCCAGCAGCCCTGGTGGCTTAGCGGGGGGTGAGCAGTTCTTC
CDR3: CASSPGGLAGGEQFF

size: -
J: TRBJ1-2
V: TRBV4-2
D: TRBD1
DNA: TGTGCCAGCAGCCAAGATGGGGACAGGGAATACTATGGCTACACCTTC
CDR3: CASSQDGDREYYGYTF

size: few
J: TRBJ2-3
V: TRBV6-1
D: -
DNA: TGTGCCAGCATAAGGGGCGGCACAGATACGCAGTATTTT
CDR3: CASIRGGTDTQYF

size: few
J: TRBJ2-7
V: TRBV5-4
D: -
DNA: TGTGCCAGCAGTGACAGAAGATACGAGCAGTACTTC
CDR3: CASSDRRYEQYF

size: few
J: TRBJ1-2
V: TRBV2
D: -
DNA: TGTGCCAGCAGACGGATCAGTGGATACAATGGCTACACCTTC
CDR3: CASRRISGYNGYTF

size: -
J: TRBJ2-3
V: TRBV4-3
D: -
DNA: TGCGCCAGCAGCCCGGACAGCCTCACAGATACGCAGTATTTT
CDR3: CASSPDSLTDTQYF

size: -
J: TRBJ2-3
V: TRBV25-1
D: -
DNA: TGTGCCAGTGCGGGCTTCGGTGATACGCAGTATTTT
CDR3: CASAGFGDTQYF

size: -
J: TRBJ2-5
V: TRBV19
D: -
DNA: TGTGCCAGTAGTACCTTCGCGCGAGGACAGGAGACCCAGTACTTC
CDR3: CASSTFARGQETQYF

size: few
J: TRBJ1-2
V: TRBV20-1
D: -
DNA: TGCAGTGCCAGCTACGGATATGGCTACACCTTC
CDR3: CSASYGYGYTF

size: -
J: TRBJ2-3
V: TRBV9
D: TRBD2
DNA: TGTGCCAGCAGCGTAGAGGTAGCGGGAGGGACAGATACGCAGTATTTT
CDR3: CASSVEVAGGTDTQYF

size: -
J: TRBJ2-3
V: TRBV28
D: TRBD2
DNA: TGTGCCAGCAGCCGCCGGGGAGCGGGAGTATCAGATACGCAGTATTTT
CDR3: CASSRRGAGVSDTQYF

size: -
J: TRBJ2-3
V: TRBV11-2
D: -
DNA: TGTGCCAGCAGCCTAAATGGAGGTTACACAGATACGCAGTATTTT
CDR3: CASSLNGGYTDTQYF

size: few
J: TRBJ1-1
V: TRBV5-4
D: -
DNA: TGTGCCAGCAGCTTGGCTTTGCAGTCCGGCAGGGACACTGAAGCTTTCTTT
CDR3: CASSLALQSGRDTEAFF

size: few
J: TRBJ2-6
V: TRBV29-1
D: -
DNA: TGCAGCGTTGAAGACCCCGCAAGATCCCGCCGCTCTGGGGCCAACGTCCTGACTTTC
CDR3: CSVEDPARSRRSGANVLTF

size: few
J: TRBJ2-7
V: TRBV18
D: TRBD2
DNA: TGTGCCAGCTCACCGTTGACTAGCGGATACGAGCAGTACTTC
CDR3: CASSPLTSGYEQYF